These T cell receptor beta chains were read from a single sample in a study of shared clonotypes between healthy human individuals. The repertoire was sequenced with immunoSEQ multiplex PCR; TCRdb's copy has only in-frame clones and lacks some. Of some 320,000 clones listed, around nine tenths are singletons. The sequencing input was memory CD8+ T cells sorted from blood. Receptor source: a man between 18 and 29 years old in good health. Both conserved end residues are trimmed from each CDR3.

TRBJ2-7	TRBV30	AWSGTSIYEQY
TRBJ2-2	TRBV10-3	AISLPTYTGELF
TRBJ1-1	TRBV7-9	ASSPHMNTEAF
TRBJ1-6	TRBV5-1	ASSLGNSPLH
TRBJ2-1	TRBV29-1	SVEETHNRLGGYNEQF
TRBJ2-1	TRBV28	ASSLFAETSGGNWDEQF
TRBJ1-5	TRBV7-7	ASWGTGGNQPQH
TRBJ1-1	TRBV4-1	ASSQDIRGTEAF
TRBJ2-3	TRBV30	AWSETGITDTQY
TRBJ2-1	TRBV27	ASSPWTGYNEQF
TRBJ2-7	TRBV9	ASSASVTEYEQY
TRBJ2-5	TRBV27	ASSPPGQRETQY
TRBJ2-7	TRBV28	ASSFLGGQAYEQY
TRBJ1-5	TRBV27	ASSLGTGQPQH
TRBJ2-7	TRBV7-9	ASSLSYGSYEQY
TRBJ2-2	TRBV7-6	ASSSGTRNTGELF
TRBJ2-7	TRBV5-5	ASSFRDPYRYEQY
TRBJ1-2	TRBV6-1	ASSPGRPQRSYT
TRBJ1-1	TRBV30	AWSVAVVTEAF
TRBJ1-6	TRBV6-5	ASRQGTGDNSPLH
TRBJ2-7	TRBV28	AVDGVRQGVVEQY
TRBJ2-1	TRBV27	ASSLYPYNEQF
TRBJ2-3	TRBV9	ASSVGYGTGSTDTQY
TRBJ1-1	TRBV11-2	ASSLKVSEAF
TRBJ2-7	TRBV28	ASSTLKDRGVYEQY
TRBJ2-7	TRBV4-1	ASSFGTSGTYEQY
TRBJ1-1	TRBV6-6	ASSYGDPGE
TRBJ1-2	TRBV6-6	ASSYSEGENGYT
TRBJ1-2	TRBV21-1	ASSKVQGLGYT